The 29 T cell receptor beta chains reported below all come from one sample, sequenced in a study of shared clonotypes between healthy human individuals. Measured with immunoSEQ multiplex PCR; TCRdb has only the in-frame clones, and not every one. Of roughly 2 million clones listed, approximately 96% are singletons. The sample was naive CD4+ T cells sorted from blood. Subset here: CD45RA+ positively selected. The receptors originated from a man younger than 35 in good health.

The V and J genes are TRBV5-6 and TRBJ1-1; 8 nucleotides align to TRBD1. There are 16 residues in the CDR3. Germline CDR1 is SGHDT and CDR2 is YYEEEE. V gave up 1 base and J gave up 5 bases; unmatched junction bases: 10. The CDR3 sequence: CASSLTLGTGFTEAFF. DNA for the CDR3: TGTGCCAGCAGCTTGACGCTCGGGACAGGATTTACTGAAGCTTTCTTT.

On this clone itself: The same CDR3 can be traced to other DNA sequences in this sample. This chain connects TRBV9 to TRBJ2-1; a weak D match, TRBD2 (5 bases). Germline V gives CDR1 SGDLS, CDR2 YYNGEE. The CDR3 contains 15 residues. Trimming removed 0 bases at V and 0 bases at J, with 7 bases between. For the CDR3, the DNA is TGTGCCAGCAGCGTAGCTGAGGGCTCCTACAATGAGCAGTTCTTC. This translates into CASSVAEGSYNEQFF.

The chain employs TRBV29-1 and TRBJ1-4; no clear D gene. Trimming removed 7 bases at V and 0 bases at J, with 12 bases between. The CDR3 totals 14 residues. From germline, CDR1 is SQVTM and CDR2 ANQGSEA. The DNA of the CDR3 is TGCAGCGCCTCAGCCATTGCAACTAATGAAAAACTGTTTTTT. Its translation is CSASAIATNEKLFF.

In this sample, this clone turned up once. The chain carries TRBV20-1 and TRBJ1-2, with D hard to call. The germline CDR1 and CDR2 sequences are DFQATT and SNEGSKA (reference sequence). The CDR3 covers 11 residues. Trimming took off 3 bases at V and 8 bases at J, with 10 bases between the two ends. Here the CDR3 reads CSASSGEGYTF. Here the CDR3 DNA reads TGCAGTGCTAGTTCGGGAGAAGGCTACACCTTC.

V is TRBV5-1 and J is TRBJ2-7; D is unresolved. The CDR3 sequence is 14 residues long. Germline V lookup: CDR1 SGHRS, CDR2 YFSETQ. With 1 base removed from V and 0 bases from J, the gap between germline ends came to 8 bases. Written as DNA, the CDR3 is TGCGCCAGCAGCTTGAAGGTCAGCTCCTACGAGCAGTACTTC. Its protein product is CASSLKVSSYEQYF.

This clone came up a few times. Distinct nucleotide sequences in the sample also encode this CDR3. The chain couples TRBV6-5 to TRBJ2-7; a possible D gene is TRBD1 (5 bases). Trimming cost V 5 bases and J 2 bases, with 10 bases left between them. The CDR3 sequence is 13 residues long. The V gene's germline CDR1 is MNHEY and CDR2 SVGAGI. CDR3 DNA: TGTGCCAGCAGTCAGGGTCCCACCTACGAGCAGTACTTC. It is translated as CASSQGPTYEQYF.

V and J are TRBV30 and TRBJ2-2; 8 nucleotides match TRBD1. J gave up 3 bases and V 3 bases, and 3 bases lay outside the gene matches. Germline V gene lookup returns CDR1 GTSNPN and CDR2 SVGIG (reference sequence). The CDR3 has 14 residues. CDR3 sequence: CAWSGQGDTGELFF. The CDR3 DNA reads as TGTGCCTGGAGCGGACAGGGCGACACCGGGGAGCTGTTTTTT.

The V and J genes are TRBV9 and TRBJ1-1, with D perhaps TRBD1 (5 bases). The ends were cut back, 2 bases at V and 7 bases at J, with 12 bases in the middle. This CDR3 is built from 13 residues. Germline V gene lookup returns CDR1 SGDLS and CDR2 YYNGEE. The CDR3 sequence: CASSVTGYGEAFF. The CDR3 region has the DNA TGTGCCAGCAGCGTTACAGGATACGGTGAAGCTTTCTTT.

J is TRBJ1-3 and V is TRBV1. TRBV1 is classified as a pseudogene. The CDR3 loop spans 17 amino acids. CDR3 in amino acids: CTSRGLRALFEGNTIYF. DNA for the CDR3: TGCACCAGCAGAGGGCTTAGGGCTTTATTCGAAGGAAACACCATATATTTT.

This chain links TRBV5-1 with TRBJ1-1; D unclear. Per germline, CDR1 SGHRS and CDR2 YFSETQ. This CDR3 has 15 amino acids. V was trimmed by 4 bases and J by 1 base, leaving 14 bases between them. The CDR3 coding sequence is TGCGCCAGCAGCCCGCTGTGGGAGTCGAACACTGAAGCTTTCTTT. Protein product: CASSPLWESNTEAFF.

This chain uses TRBV6-5 with TRBJ2-4; TRBD1 aligns across 10 bases. V dropped 6 bases and J dropped 5; count of bases not matched to a gene: 4. CDR1 MNHEY and CDR2 SVGAGI come from the germline V gene. This CDR3 contains 14 residues. CDR3 coding DNA: TGTGCCAGCAGCCGGGACAGGGGCCAAAACATTCAGTACTTC. Amino acid sequence: CASSRDRGQNIQYF.

The chain has TRBV6-5 and TRBJ1-2, with a weak D call TRBD1 (5 bases). Germline CDR1 MNHEY, CDR2 SVGAGI. The length of the CDR3 is 15 residues. Trimming took off 2 bases at V and 2 bases at J, with 12 bases between the two ends. In nucleotides, the CDR3 is TGTGCCAGCAGTTACCGAGGGGACTCAAACTATGGCTACACCTTC. Its protein product is CASSYRGDSNYGYTF.

The V call is TRBV7-2, the J call TRBJ2-5; D not resolved. V dropped 3 bases and J dropped 0 bases, with 5 bases sitting between them. This CDR3 is built from 13 residues. The germline gives CDR1 SGHTA, CDR2 FQGNSA. The CDR3 protein is CASSFPNQETQYF. CDR3 nucleotide sequence: TGTGCCAGCAGCTTCCCCAACCAAGAGACCCAGTACTTC.

On this clone itself: Distinct nucleotide sequences in the sample also encode this CDR3. The V gene is TRBV5-1, the J gene TRBJ2-5; D remains ambiguous. The germline V gene has CDR1 SGHRS and CDR2 YFSETQ. CDR3 length: 12 amino acids. The V and J ends lost 4 bases and 5 bases respectively, with 9 bases between them. In DNA, the CDR3 is TGCGCCAGCAGCCTAGATCTGGAGACCCAGTACTTC. It encodes CASSLDLETQYF.

The chain couples TRBV10-1 to TRBJ2-7, with 11 bases fitting TRBD2. The CDR3 consists of 15 residues. Trimming took 5 bases from V and 0 from J; bases not matched to a gene: 3. Germline V lookup: CDR1 WNHNN, CDR2 SYGVQD (reference sequence). The CDR3 coding sequence is TGCGCCAGCAGTACCGGGACTAGCGGCTCCTACGAGCAGTACTTC. Its protein product is CASSTGTSGSYEQYF.

This sequence joins TRBV2 and TRBJ2-7; D is tentatively TRBD1 or TRBD2 (5 bases each). The CDR3 contains 14 residues. V was trimmed by 6 bases and J by 6 bases, leaving 18 bases between them. Germline CDR1 SNHLY, CDR2 FYNNEI. The CDR3 DNA is TGTGCCAGCAGGACCCCCGGGACGGCGTTCGAGCAGTACTTC. Translation gives CASRTPGTAFEQYF.

This rearrangement joins TRBV30 to TRBJ2-3; TRBD2 matches at 8 bases. The CDR3 is 15 residues long. Unmatched junction bases numbered 8, after V lost 5 bases and J lost 1 base. Per germline, CDR1 GTSNPN and CDR2 SVGIG (reference sequence). This chain's CDR3 is CAWAAGGSGTDTQYF. The CDR3 DNA follows: TGTGCCTGGGCTGCGGGGGGTAGTGGCACAGATACGCAGTATTTT.

The chain joins TRBV6-1 to TRBJ1-5; 9 bases are shared with TRBD1. V shed 3 bases, J shed 3 bases, and the junction held 6 bases outside the gene matches. The CDR3 is 16 residues long. From germline, CDR1 is MNHNS and CDR2 SASEGT. CDR3 region: CASSEGQGVNNQPQHF. Here the CDR3 DNA reads TGTGCCAGCAGTGAGGGACAGGGCGTTAACAATCAGCCCCAGCATTTT.

The rearrangement uses TRBV7-2 and TRBJ2-3; unclear D gene. The V end lost 2 bases, the J end lost 3 bases, and 6 bases lay between the germline ends. The CDR3 is made up of 13 amino acids. CDR1 and CDR2 (germline): SGHTA, FQGNSA. The CDR3 loop is CASSLSATDTQYF. CDR3 sequence (DNA): TGTGCCAGCAGCTTAAGCGCGACAGATACGCAGTATTTT.

This rearrangement joins TRBV7-2 to TRBJ2-5, with 7 bases identical to TRBD1. Germline CDR1 reads SGHTA; CDR2 reads FQGNSA. CDR3 length equals 15 residues. The junction had 7 bases not matched to a gene; V was cut back by 5 bases and J by 1 base. CDR3 in amino acids: CASSPKDRPQETQYF. DNA for the CDR3: TGTGCCAGCAGCCCAAAGGACAGGCCCCAAGAGACCCAGTACTTC. The full variable domain, rest sourced from reference TRBV7-2 and TRBJ2-5, is GAGVSQSPSNKVTEKGKDVELRCDPISGHTALYWYRQSLGQGLEFLIYFQGNSAPDKSGLPSDRFSAERTGGSVSTLTIQRTQQEDSAVYLCASSPKDRPQETQYFGPGTRLLVL.

The chain has TRBV5-1 and TRBJ1-1; D possibly corresponds to TRBD1 (6 bases). There are 15 residues in the CDR3. The V end was cut by 2 bases, the J end by 1 base, with 12 bases between. Germline CDR1 SGHRS, CDR2 YFSETQ. The CDR3 loop reads CASSFLQGQNTEAFF. CDR3 coding DNA: TGCGCCAGCAGCTTCTTACAGGGCCAGAACACTGAAGCTTTCTTT.

This chain connects TRBV6-1 to TRBJ2-2; D could derive from TRBD1 or TRBD2 (5 bases each). V gave up 8 bases and J gave up 0 bases, with 13 bases separating them. The CDR3 is made up of 15 amino acids. Germline V gene data show CDR1 as MNHNS and CDR2 as SASEGT. The CDR3 loop reads CASRTGRSNTGELFF. The CDR3 bases are TGTGCCAGCCGGACGGGACGGTCGAACACCGGGGAGCTGTTTTTT.

V is TRBV19 and J is TRBJ2-2; maybe TRBD1 (5 bases). V dropped 6 bases and J dropped 4 bases, with 9 bases sitting between them. The germline V gene has CDR1 LNHDA and CDR2 SQIVND (reference sequence). This CDR3 contains 13 residues. The CDR3 region is CASSPGRTGELFF. The CDR3 coding sequence is TGTGCCAGTAGCCCAGGGCGCACCGGGGAGCTGTTTTTT.

This clone was recorded only once. J is TRBJ2-1 and V is TRBV7-6, with 7 bases matching TRBD2. The CDR3 loop spans 15 amino acids. V lost 3 bases and J lost 10; bases outside the gene matches: 12. Germline V CDR1 and CDR2: SGHVS, FNYEAQ. This CDR3 is CASSFSSGGGVEQFF. The CDR3 nucleotides read TGTGCCAGCAGCTTCTCTAGCGGAGGCGGAGTAGAGCAGTTCTTC.

V usage is TRBV13 and J usage is TRBJ2-5; no clear D gene. Germline CDR1 is PRHDT and CDR2 is FYEKMQ (reference sequence). The V gene lost 8 bases and the J gene lost 5 bases, with 12 bases spanning the gap. The CDR3 totals 12 residues. The CDR3: CASALRRETQYF. The CDR3 DNA is TGTGCCAGCGCCCTCAGGCGGGAGACCCAGTACTTC.

This chain links TRBV9 with TRBJ2-5, with 7 positions matching TRBD1. Germline V lookup: CDR1 SGDLS, CDR2 YYNGEE. The V gene end was trimmed by 3 bases and the J gene end by 5 bases; junction bases not matched to a gene: 13. The CDR3 covers 16 residues. The DNA of the CDR3 is TGTGCCAGCAGCGCGACAGGGTTGGGGGTTGAGGAGACCCAGTACTTC. Its protein product is CASSATGLGVEETQYF.

The gene calls are TRBV28 and TRBJ1-2, with D tentatively TRBD1 (5 bases). Per germline, CDR1 MDHEN and CDR2 SYDVKM. V gave up 6 bases and J gave up 4 bases, with 15 bases separating them. The CDR3 consists of 14 residues. In DNA, the CDR3 is TGTGCCAGCAGGAACACCGGGACGGCCTATGGCTACACCTTC. This gives the protein CASRNTGTAYGYTF.

V usage is TRBV11-3 and J usage is TRBJ2-3; D gene uncertain. Germline-derived CDR1 and CDR2 are SGHNT and YENEEA. V was cut by 1 base and J by 6 bases, with 17 bases left in between. The CDR3 loop spans 16 amino acids. As DNA, the CDR3 is TGTGCCAGCAGCTTAGGGTTCGGCCAGGCATCGGATACGCAGTATTTT. Translating gives CASSLGFGQASDTQYF.

This chain links TRBV25-1 with TRBJ2-7; 9 bases match TRBD1. The germline V gene encodes CDR1 MGHDK and CDR2 SYGVNS. The CDR3 totals 16 residues. J gave up 5 bases and V 1 base, and 9 bases lay outside the gene matches. CDR3 nucleotides: TGTGCCAGCAGTGAATGGGGGTACAGGGGGCGCAACGAGCAGTACTTC. Residues: CASSEWGYRGRNEQYF.